This TCR beta chain stems from a study of shared clonotypes between healthy human individuals. Across the whole study: Donors were a couple of women and a few men aged 18 to 49. Study-wide points: Inspection by rarefaction showed sorted-subset sequencing to be incomplete despite large depth. Against clonotypes common to all four donors, non-shared ones had lower generation probabilities.

Produced via immunoSEQ multiplex PCR; TCRdb's table is partial and in-frame only. In the table there are 2,500,000 or so clones, 85% to 95% of which are singletons. This clone was seen only once. Its target is unknown. The sample has other DNA sequences that encode this CDR3 too. Caucasian adults living in Nashville, Tennessee, provided all samples. Deletions cut 5 bases from V and 3 bases from J, with 8 bases between. CDR1 GTSNPN and CDR2 SVGIG come from the germline V gene (reference sequence). The CDR3 is 11 amino acids. The chain links TRBV30 to TRBJ2-7, with unresolved D. Sequenced sample: naive CD4+ T cells sorted from blood. Noted subset: CD45RA+ positively selected. The sequence was obtained from a man younger than 35 in good health. CDR3 coding DNA: TGTGCCTGGCAAGGCCACTACGAGCAGTACTTC. Protein sequence: CAWQGHYEQYF.